The source of this T cell receptor beta chain is a study of blood T cell repertoires in COVID-19. The table came from immunoSEQ multiplex PCR; TCRdb's copy has only in-frame clones and leaves some out. Of over 95,000 clones in the sample, 81% were seen once. CDR1 and CDR2 (germline): MGHRA, YSYEKL. J was trimmed by 11 bases and V by 3 bases; bases with no gene match: 10. This CDR3 region has 15 residues. This sequence was found in a man between 50 and 59 years old with acute or convalescent COVID-19. The sample was peripheral blood. This chain connects TRBV4-1 to TRBJ1-1, with 12 bases lining up with TRBD1. The CDR3 protein is CASSQAGQGASSAFF. The CDR3 DNA sequence: TGCGCCAGCAGCCAGGCGGGACAGGGGGCGAGCTCGGCTTTCTTT.